This entry concerns a single T cell receptor (beta chain). Its antigen is unidentified. This entry comes from a study of CD8+ T cells in alopecia areata. Study overall: Twice daily, treated patients received 5 to 10 mg of oral tofacitinib. Findings and caveats of the study: Scalp lesions, especially in alopecia totalis/universalis, had higher clonality than normal scalp. Against the mouse data, patients shared TCRs less clearly, possibly for HLA reasons.

Extracted RNA was reverse transcribed into cDNA, the sequencing template. The repertoire was sequenced with immunoSEQ multiplex PCR; TCRdb's copy has only in-frame clones and lacks some. Here the sample spans 100,000 to 150,000 clones, approximately 38% being singletons. The sequencing sample was made of CD4+ T cells sorted from blood. The clonotype originates from a human donor with alopecia areata.

The CDR3 here is CSVRNRDAFF. CDR3 nucleotides: TGCAGCGTTCGGAACAGGGATGCTTTCTTT. The chain recombines TRBV29-1 with TRBJ1-1; TRBD1 might be the D (6 bases). The germline V gene encodes CDR1 SQVTM and CDR2 ANQGSEA. CDR3 length: 10 amino acids. V lost 5 bases, J lost 11 bases, and 12 bases lay in between. The variable domain in full, with the rest retrieved from reference TRBV29-1 and TRBJ1-1, is SAVISQKPSRDICQRGTSLTIQCQVDSQVTMMFWYRQQPGQSLTLIATANQGSEATYESGFVIDKFPISRPNLTFSTLTVSNMSPEDSSIYLCSVRNRDAFFGQGTRLTVV.